This T cell receptor beta chain was recorded in a study of T cell changes during pregnancy in multiple sclerosis. This clone was detected only once. TCRdb's copy holds only in-frame clones and misses some; the assay was immunoSEQ multiplex PCR. The sample holds some 100,000 clones, approximately 90% seen once. CDR1 is SNHLY and CDR2 is FYNNEI in the germline V gene. The CDR3 length is 12 residues. Trimming took 11 bases from V and 1 from J; bases not matched to a gene: 4. The receptor was isolated from a female donor with multiple sclerosis, enrolled in a pregnancy study. The sequenced sample was peripheral blood, obtained in the second trimester of pregnancy. The rearrangement links TRBV2 to TRBJ2-5, with 7 nucleotides matching TRBD2. The CDR3 region is CAGGGTQETQYF. CDR3 coding DNA: TGTGCCGGGGGGGGGACCCAAGAGACCCAGTACTTC.